Listed below are T cell receptor beta chains from one sample, sequenced in a study of a mutant IDH1 vaccine in newly diagnosed glioma. The data were produced by immunoSEQ multiplex PCR, yet TCRdb's version contains in-frame clones alone and is incomplete. The data contain tens of thousands of clones, roughly nine tenths of them seen just once; the ten biggest clones take up approximately 9.2%. Sequenced material: PBMCs, taken from a glioma patient treated with radiotherapy, temozolomide or both. The receptors come from a man aged 25-45 years with glioma. Each CDR3 is given with its conserved first and last residue. The D gene is left open where the match is weak. Some rows mark clone size as missing; the rest say once, few, many or name a class of expanded clone.

j_call | v_call | clone_size | d_call | cdr3_length | cdr3_nt | cdr3_aa
TRBJ1-2 | TRBV14 | once | - | 14 | TGTGCCAGCAGCCAAGGGCGCCAGGATTTTGGCTACACCTTC | CASSQGRQDFGYTF
TRBJ2-5 | TRBV9 | - | TRBD2 | 15 | TGTGCCAGCAGCGCCCTAGCGGGAGTGGTGGAGACCCAGTACTTC | CASSALAGVVETQYF
TRBJ2-1 | TRBV6-6 | - | TRBD1 | 15 | TGTGCCAGCAGTTACTCGCAGGGGGCAGTCAATGAGCAGTTCTTC | CASSYSQGAVNEQFF
TRBJ2-7 | TRBV10-2 | - | - | 15 | TGCGCCAGCAGTGACCTCACGGTAGGCTCCTACGAGCAGTACTTC | CASSDLTVGSYEQYF
TRBJ2-7 | TRBV10-3 | - | - | 14 | TGTGCCATCGGAAGGGACACCCATACCTACGAGCAGTACTTC | CAIGRDTHTYEQYF
TRBJ2-5 | TRBV5-4 | once | - | 13 | TGTGCCAGCAGCTTGGTCTTTTCGGAGACCCAGTACTTC | CASSLVFSETQYF
TRBJ2-1 | TRBV6-5 | - | - | 13 | TGTGCCAGCAGTTACGCGACAGGCAATGAGCAGTTCTTC | CASSYATGNEQFF
TRBJ1-1 | TRBV12-5 | - | - | 16 | TGTGCTAGTGGTTTCCCCGATCTGTGGAAGTACACTGAAGCTTTCTTT | CASGFPDLWKYTEAFF
TRBJ2-1 | TRBV11-3 | - | TRBD1 | 16 | TGTGCCAGCAGCTCCGAAACACGGGACAGGGGAAAAGGGCAGTTCTTC | CASSSETRDRGKGQFF
TRBJ1-5 | TRBV11-2 | - | TRBD1 | 15 | TGTGCCAGCAGCTTGGATGACAGGGGGAATCAGCCCCAGCATTTT | CASSLDDRGNQPQHF
TRBJ1-5 | TRBV6-5 | - | - | 14 | TGTGCCAGCAGTTACCAGAGGGACAATCAGCCCCAGCATTTT | CASSYQRDNQPQHF
TRBJ2-7 | TRBV27 | - | TRBD2 | 14 | TGTGCCAGCAGCCCAGGGACTAGCGGTTACGAGCAGTACTTC | CASSPGTSGYEQYF
TRBJ2-1 | TRBV14 | - | - | 17 | TGTGCCAGCAGCCAAACGAGCTTGCGACTATCCTACAATGAGCAGTTCTTC | CASSQTSLRLSYNEQFF
TRBJ1-2 | TRBV29-1 | - | - | 12 | TGCAGCGGTGGGCCGACGTCTCATGGCTACACCTTC | CSGGPTSHGYTF
TRBJ1-5 | TRBV10-2 | - | - | 13 | TGCGCCAGCAGTGACGGGGGCAATCAGCCCCAGCATTTT | CASSDGGNQPQHF
TRBJ1-4 | TRBV19 | - | - | 14 | TGTGCCAGTAGTCCGAGGGGGTTTGGTGAAAAACTGTTTTTT | CASSPRGFGEKLFF
TRBJ2-7 | TRBV15 | - | - | 16 | TGTGCCACCAGCAGAGCAACCGGGCTAGCGACCTACGAGCAGTACTTC | CATSRATGLATYEQYF
TRBJ2-5 | TRBV7-9 | - | - | 15 | TGTGCCAGCAGCTTAGCGCCTAGGGGTGGCGAGACCCAGTACTTC | CASSLAPRGGETQYF
TRBJ2-1 | TRBV9 | - | - | 15 | TGTGCCAGCAGCTCCCCTATGAGCTCCTACAATGAGCAGTTCTTC | CASSSPMSSYNEQFF
TRBJ2-1 | TRBV7-9 | - | - | 12 | TGTGCCAGCAGCCTAAATTCCAATGAGCAGTTCTTC | CASSLNSNEQFF
TRBJ2-1 | TRBV19 | - | - | 14 | TGTGCCAGTAGTCCGGACATCGGGGTCGGGTGGGCGTTCTTC | CASSPDIGVGWAFF
TRBJ1-2 | TRBV30 | once | - | 12 | TGTGCCTGGTTTGAGGGGGTTTATGGCTACACCTTC | CAWFEGVYGYTF
TRBJ2-3 | TRBV2 | once | TRBD1 | 14 | TGTGCCAGCAGCGGGGACAGGAGCACAGATACGCAGTATTTT | CASSGDRSTDTQYF
TRBJ1-5 | TRBV6-1 | - | TRBD1 | 18 | TGTGCCAGCAGTGAATCCCGGACAGGGCCAGTTAGCAATCAGCCCCAGCATTTT | CASSESRTGPVSNQPQHF
TRBJ1-2 | TRBV5-6 | - | TRBD1 | 13 | TGTGCCAGCAGCCTCGGACAGGCCGCCGGCTACACCTTC | CASSLGQAAGYTF
TRBJ2-1 | TRBV19 | - | TRBD1 | 15 | TGTGCCAGTAGTAGGACAGGGGGCGGGTACAATGAGCAGTTCTTC | CASSRTGGGYNEQFF
TRBJ2-1 | TRBV6-4 | few | TRBD2 | 13 | TGTGCCAGCAGCCCTGTGGGGGAGGGGGAGCAGTTCTTC | CASSPVGEGEQFF
TRBJ2-1 | TRBV6-5 | - | - | 15 | TGTGCCAGCAGTTACTCTAGCAGCTCCTACAATGAGCAGTTCTTC | CASSYSSSSYNEQFF
TRBJ2-3 | TRBV4-1 | - | - | 15 | TGCGCCAGCAGCCCCCGACTGCTACCCACAGATACGCAGTATTTT | CASSPRLLPTDTQYF
TRBJ2-7 | TRBV5-1 | - | TRBD1 | 14 | TGCGCCAGCAGCCCAGATGACAGGGCAATCGAGCAGTACTTC | CASSPDDRAIEQYF
TRBJ1-3 | TRBV7-6 | - | - | 16 | TGTGCCAGCAGCTTAGAACGGCCGAACTCTGGAAACACCATATATTTT | CASSLERPNSGNTIYF
TRBJ2-7 | TRBV5-1 | - | - | 12 | TGCGCCAGCAGCCTTAGCTCCTACGAGCAGTACTTC | CASSLSSYEQYF
TRBJ1-6 | TRBV5-4 | - | TRBD1 | 16 | TGTGCCAGCAGCAGTGGGCAGGGACAGGCGGATTCACCCCTCCACTTT | CASSSGQGQADSPLHF